A single sample is the source of the 25 T cell receptor beta chains below, sequenced in a study of blood T cell repertoires in COVID-19. Profiled with immunoSEQ multiplex PCR; TCRdb holds only in-frame clones, not every one. Here the sample spans fewer than 200,000 clones, less than 90% being singletons. The sequenced sample consisted of PBMCs or T cells enriched from blood (not recorded which). The receptor source for this set is a woman aged 25 to 39 who had been exposed to COVID-19.

This rearrangement joins TRBV5-1 to TRBJ2-7; D ambiguous. Trimming shortened V by 0 bases and J by 3 bases, and 7 bases separated the two germline ends. Germline CDR1 is SGHRS and CDR2 is YFSETQ. CDR3 length: 13 residues. In DNA, the CDR3 is TGCGCCAGCAGCTTGGTAGCAGACTACGAGCAGTACTTC. Protein: CASSLVADYEQYF.

The chain couples TRBV28 to TRBJ1-3; 10 bases align to TRBD1. Germline V gene sequence: CDR1 MDHEN, CDR2 SYDVKM. V lost 4 bases to trimming and J lost 16 bases; unmatched junction nucleotides: 22. This CDR3 spans 17 amino acids. The CDR3 region has the DNA TGTGCCAGCAGTTCGACCGGGACAGGGGCCAGAAATCCGAAAGGGTATTTT. Translation: CASSSTGTGARNPKGYF.

This clone was counted a few times. J is TRBJ1-1 and V is TRBV7-9; a weak D match, TRBD1 (6 bases). Germline lookup yields CDR1 SEHNR and CDR2 FQNEAQ (reference sequence). This CDR3 region has 15 residues. The V end lost 1 base, the J end lost 7 bases, and 16 bases lay between the germline ends. CDR3 sequence: CASSLDRGARVEAFF. CDR3 nucleotides: TGTGCCAGCAGCTTAGATCGGGGGGCGAGAGTTGAAGCTTTCTTT.

This clone was observed a single time. The genes are TRBV7-9 and TRBJ1-1; D not resolved. The CDR3 has 15 amino acids. The V end was cut by 1 base, the J end by 4 bases, with 13 bases between. Germline CDR1 SEHNR, CDR2 FQNEAQ (reference sequence). CDR3: CASSLGGGRSTEAFF. The DNA for the CDR3 is TGTGCCAGCAGCTTAGGGGGAGGGAGGAGCACTGAAGCTTTCTTT.

This clone was seen a few times. V usage is TRBV4-3 and J usage is TRBJ1-2, with D possibly being TRBD1 (5 bases). Germline lookup yields CDR1 LGHNA and CDR2 YSLEER. This CDR3 has 13 residues. V gave up 1 base and J gave up 6 bases, with 9 bases separating them. CDR3 amino acids: CASSQAPGNGYTF. The CDR3 DNA sequence: TGCGCCAGCAGCCAAGCCCCAGGGAATGGCTACACCTTC.

The chain joins TRBV4-3 to TRBJ2-7; D is undetermined. This CDR3 has 14 amino acids. CDR1 and CDR2 (germline): LGHNA, YSLEER. The V end was cut by 0 bases, the J end by 5 bases, with 11 bases between. The CDR3 spells CASSQDNQSDEQYF. The CDR3 DNA reads TGCGCCAGCAGCCAAGATAACCAATCGGACGAGCAGTACTTC.

The chain has TRBV4-1 and TRBJ2-7; D gene unclear. Germline CDR1 reads MGHRA; CDR2 reads YSYEKL. CDR3 length equals 13 residues. Trimming removed 0 bases from V and 5 bases from J, with 8 bases in between. The CDR3 coding sequence is TGCGCCAGCAGCCAAGAAGCCACGGACGAGCAGTACTTC. Amino acid sequence: CASSQEATDEQYF.

The genes are TRBV7-8 and TRBJ1-1; maybe TRBD1 (6 bases). V was pared by 6 bases and J by 5 bases, with 16 bases between. Germline CDR1 reads SGHVS; CDR2 reads FQNEAQ. This CDR3 is 14 amino acids long. The CDR3 sequence is CASRLAGVGTEAFF. Written as DNA, the CDR3 is TGTGCCAGCAGGCTAGCAGGGGTTGGAACTGAAGCTTTCTTT.

This clone was picked up many times. This chain uses TRBV13 with TRBJ1-5; D is undetermined. There are 15 residues in the CDR3. The V gene lost 0 bases and the J gene lost 1 base, with 7 bases spanning the gap. The germline V gene encodes CDR1 PRHDT and CDR2 FYEKMQ (reference sequence). The CDR3 here is CASSLGRGSNQPQHF. The CDR3 nucleotides are TGTGCCAGCAGCTTAGGCAGAGGGAGCAATCAGCCCCAGCATTTT.

The chain carries TRBV6-5 and TRBJ1-1; the D is unclear. In germline, CDR1 is MNHEY, CDR2 SVGAGI. The CDR3 spans 14 residues. V lost 0 bases and J 2 bases, leaving 7 bases between the germline ends. The CDR3 nucleotides are TGTGCCAGCAGTTACTCGGCAGAAAACACTGAAGCTTTCTTT. Amino acids: CASSYSAENTEAFF.

This clone was observed a handful of times. The chain is built from TRBV10-1 and TRBJ2-5; D not certain. CDR1 is WNHNN, CDR2 SYGVQD, per germline (reference sequence). The CDR3 length is 14 residues. Trimming cost V 2 bases and J 1 base, with 8 bases left between them. The CDR3 sequence is CASSEDSFQETQYF. The CDR3 region has the DNA TGCGCCAGCAGTGAGGACTCGTTCCAAGAGACCCAGTACTTC.

The chain employs TRBV11-2 and TRBJ2-1, with TRBD2 matching 14 bases. Germline assignment: CDR1 SGHAT and CDR2 FQNNGV. With V trimmed by 3 bases and J by 3 bases, 7 bases remained unmatched. The CDR3 contains 18 residues. In nucleotides, the CDR3 is TGTGCCAGCAGCTTCCTTGCGACTAGCGGGGGGGTCTACAATGAGCAGTTCTTC. It codes for CASSFLATSGGVYNEQFF. Variable domain in full (rest from reference TRBV11-2 and TRBJ2-1): EAGVAQSPRYKIIEKRQSVAFWCNPISGHATLYWYQQILGQGPKLLIQFQNNGVVDDSQLPKDRFSAERLKGVDSTLKIQPAKLEDSAVYLCASSFLATSGGVYNEQFFGPGTRLTVL.

This clone appeared a few times. This chain joins TRBV6-2 or TRBV6-3 and TRBJ1-2, with D uncertain. The CDR3 covers 15 residues. Germline assignment: CDR1 MNHEY and CDR2 SVGEGT. V dropped 6 bases and J dropped 6 bases, with 20 bases sitting between them. CDR3 protein: CASSSPEPGVNGYTF. DNA for the CDR3: TGTGCCAGCAGCTCCCCCGAACCCGGGGTAAATGGCTACACCTTC.

This clone is a singleton in its sample. The CDR3 region is CASSQGRTGEIYGYTF. The DNA for the CDR3 is TGCGCCAGCAGCCAGGGCAGGACAGGGGAAATCTATGGCTACACCTTC. The J gene is TRBJ1-2, the V gene TRBV4-3; 9 bases are a match to TRBD1. This CDR3 is built from 16 residues. Losses at the gene ends were 3 bases for V and 4 bases for J; bases not matched to a gene: 9. Germline V gene lookup returns CDR1 LGHNA and CDR2 YSLEER.

The rearrangement uses TRBV11-2 and TRBJ2-4; D possibly corresponds to TRBD1 (6 bases). This CDR3 has 13 amino acids. Trimming left V 1 base short and J 15 bases short, with 16 bases between. In germline, CDR1 is SGHAT, CDR2 FQNNGV. CDR3 sequence (DNA): TGTGCCAGCAGCTTAGGCCGGACAGAATTTCGGTACTTC. Its protein product is CASSLGRTEFRYF.

This chain connects TRBV2 to TRBJ2-7; a weak D match, TRBD1 (5 bases). Germline loops: CDR1 SNHLY, CDR2 FYNNEI. V was pared by 2 bases and J by 0 bases, with 11 bases between. This CDR3 has 15 amino acids. CDR3 residues: CASSEWGSNSYEQYF. In DNA form, the CDR3 reads TGTGCCAGCAGTGAATGGGGCAGCAACTCCTACGAGCAGTACTTC.

The chain carries TRBV3-1 (or the pseudogene TRBV3-2) and TRBJ2-7, with a weak D call TRBD2 (6 bases). This CDR3 is 14 amino acids long. The germline CDR1 and CDR2 sequences are LGHDT and YNNKEL (reference sequence). Deletions cut 4 bases from V and 7 bases from J, with 17 bases between. The CDR3 region has the DNA TGTGCCAGCAGCCTCCTCGGGACGGCGGGGGAGCAGTACTTC. This codes for CASSLLGTAGEQYF.

V and J are TRBV4-3 and TRBJ2-3; D possibly corresponds to TRBD1 (5 bases). CDR1 and CDR2 (germline): LGHNA, YSLEER. The CDR3 is made up of 16 amino acids. Trimming removed 2 bases from V and 0 bases from J, with 12 bases in between. The DNA of the CDR3 is TGCGCCAGCAGCCAAACGACAGACACTAGCACAGATACGCAGTATTTT. This gives the protein CASSQTTDTSTDTQYF.

The chain joins TRBV30 to TRBJ1-6; 12 bases map to TRBD1. The CDR3 length is 14 residues. The junction had 7 bases not matched to a gene; V was cut back by 5 bases and J by 11 bases. The germline gives CDR1 GTSNPN, CDR2 SVGIG (reference sequence). The CDR3 DNA reads TGTGCCTGGGTCCCGGGACAGGGGGCAGCACCCCTCCACTTT. Translating it yields CAWVPGQGAAPLHF.

V is TRBV5-4 and J is TRBJ2-2; tentatively, D is TRBD1 (5 bases). The V gene lost 1 base and the J gene lost 3 bases, with 10 bases spanning the gap. Germline assignment: CDR1 SGHNT and CDR2 YYREEE (reference sequence). The CDR3 consists of 15 residues. The DNA of the CDR3 is TGTGCCAGCAGCTTGAGGGGATCATACACCGGGGAGCTGTTTTTT. Translating gives CASSLRGSYTGELFF.

The chain recombines TRBV5-8 with TRBJ2-2; TRBD2 matches at 7 bases. The CDR3 spans 16 residues. Germline V gives CDR1 SGHTS, CDR2 YDEGEE. The J segment lost 1 base and the V segment lost 3 bases, leaving 6 bases of the junction unmatched. This CDR3 reads CASSSGGPWNTGELFF. CDR3 DNA: TGTGCCAGCAGCTCGGGGGGACCGTGGAACACCGGGGAGCTGTTTTTT.

The V and J genes are TRBV18 and TRBJ1-4; D remains unclear. The ends were cut back, 3 bases at V and 8 bases at J, with 16 bases in the middle. Looked up from germline, CDR1 is KGHSH and CDR2 is LQKENI. This CDR3 region has 15 residues. The CDR3 spells CASSPSRGNEEKLFF. CDR3 DNA: TGTGCCAGCTCACCCTCTCGCGGAAACGAGGAAAAACTGTTTTTT.

V gene TRBV27 combines with J gene TRBJ1-6; D uncertain. V dropped 6 bases and J dropped 11 bases, with 11 bases sitting between them. CDR3 length: 12 residues. The V gene's germline CDR1 is MNHEY and CDR2 SMNVEV (reference sequence). The CDR3 region is CASSIPGTPLHF. DNA of the CDR3: TGTGCCAGCAGCATCCCCGGGACACCCCTCCACTTT.

The chain carries TRBV15 and TRBJ2-5; TRBD1 aligns across 9 bases. J was trimmed by 0 bases and V by 1 base; bases with no gene match: 3. CDR1 LNHNV and CDR2 YYDKDF come from the germline V gene (reference sequence). This CDR3 contains 16 residues. The CDR3 reads CATSRGGTGYQETQYF. CDR3 DNA sequence: TGTGCCACCAGCAGAGGAGGGACAGGGTACCAAGAGACCCAGTACTTC.

In DNA form, the CDR3 reads TGTGCCAGTAGAGTACAGGGGGCAAGCAATCAGCCCCAGCATTTT. Its protein is CASRVQGASNQPQHF. V usage is TRBV19 and J usage is TRBJ1-5, with 9 nucleotides matching TRBD1. V was clipped by 6 bases and J by 1 base; unmatched bases: 4. CDR1 LNHDA and CDR2 SQIVND come from the germline V gene (reference sequence). The length of the CDR3 is 15 residues.